This T cell receptor (beta chain) was obtained from a study of CD8+ T cells in alopecia areata. Germline loops: CDR1 LGHNA, CDR2 YSLEER. CDR3 length: 14 residues. V lost 0 bases, J lost 7 bases, and 11 bases lay in between. Sequencing relied on a cDNA template that was reverse transcribed from extracted RNA. Clones were read by immunoSEQ multiplex PCR, and TCRdb kept only the in-frame ones, dropping some. The data hold 140,000 to 150,000 clones, with 54% observed a single time. Treatment described: oral pan-JAK inhibitor, 5-10 mg twice daily. The specimen was CD8+ T cells sorted from blood, collected at week 4, from a patient treated with tofacitinib. This chain joins TRBV4-3 and TRBJ2-3, with D unresolved. This receptor was taken from a human donor with alopecia areata. CDR3 nucleotide sequence: TGCGCCAGCAGCCAAGAGGCAGGTGAAAATACGCAGTATTTT. This gives the protein CASSQEAGENTQYF.